This TCR beta chain is drawn from a study of CD8 T cells in ankylosing spondylitis. Quantitative 5'-RACE with molecular barcodes generated TCR beta libraries. Each CDR3 protein is one row after TCRdb ran MiXCR on the 5' RACE reads. The table lists 150,000 to 200,000 distinct CDR3 sequences, about 17% of them singletons. Study observations and caveats: Enrichment of disease-linked clones was reportedly significant in matched ankylosing spondylitis synovial fluid. A TCR beta motif of eight or nine highly homologous variants seemed to mark ankylosing spondylitis blood.

Comments on this clonotype: Its antigen is undetermined.

Germline V gene lookup returns CDR1 SGHVT and CDR2 SQSDAQ. The CDR3 has 13 residues. Germline trimming cut 9 bases from V and 2 bases from J; bases unmatched to any gene: 6. This TCR was sampled from a male donor with ankylosing spondylitis or in good health (not recorded which). V is TRBV7-4 and J is TRBJ2-7; 8 nucleotides align to TRBD2. The sequencing input was blood, either unsorted or a sorted T cell fraction (not recorded which). The CDR3 loop reads CASAGGLAYEQYF. DNA of the CDR3: TGTGCCAGTGCGGGGGGACTAGCCTACGAGCAGTACTTC.